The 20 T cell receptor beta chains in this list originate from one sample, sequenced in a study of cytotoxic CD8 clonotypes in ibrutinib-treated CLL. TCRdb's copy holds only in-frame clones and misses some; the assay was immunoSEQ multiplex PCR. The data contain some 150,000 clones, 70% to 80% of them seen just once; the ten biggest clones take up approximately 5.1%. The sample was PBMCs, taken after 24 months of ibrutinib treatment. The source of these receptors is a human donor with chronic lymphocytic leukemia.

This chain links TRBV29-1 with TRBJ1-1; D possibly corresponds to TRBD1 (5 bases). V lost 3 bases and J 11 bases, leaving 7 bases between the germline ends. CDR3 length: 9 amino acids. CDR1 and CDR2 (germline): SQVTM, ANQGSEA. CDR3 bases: TGCAGCGTTGAGGGGGGGGCTTTCTTT. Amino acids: CSVEGGAFF.

The CDR3 sequence: CASSRTGEGTGELFF. The CDR3 bases are TGTGCCAGCAGCCGGACAGGGGAAGGCACCGGGGAGCTGTTTTTT. The J gene is TRBJ2-2, the V gene TRBV5-5, with TRBD1 matching over 9 bases. The germline V gene has CDR1 SGHKS and CDR2 YYEKEE (reference sequence). CDR3 size: 15 residues. Trimming at V came to 4 bases and at J to 4 bases, leaving 5 bases not matched to a gene.

CDR3: CASSLAGTGADTQYF. The CDR3 region has the DNA TGTGCCAGCAGCTTAGCTGGGACAGGGGCCGATACGCAGTATTTT. This rearrangement joins TRBV11-3 to TRBJ2-3; 10 bases are shared with TRBD1. After removal of 1 base from V and 6 bases from J, the junction contained 4 bases not matched to a gene. CDR3 size: 15 residues. Germline assignment: CDR1 SGHNT and CDR2 YENEEA.

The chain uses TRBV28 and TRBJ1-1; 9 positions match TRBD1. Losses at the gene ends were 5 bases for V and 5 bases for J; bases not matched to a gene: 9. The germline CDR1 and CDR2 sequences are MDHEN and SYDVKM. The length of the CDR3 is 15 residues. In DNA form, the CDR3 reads TGTGCCAGCAGTGGCACAGGGGGCGCTTGGACTGAAGCTTTCTTT. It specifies CASSGTGGAWTEAFF.

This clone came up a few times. This CDR3 is CASSTRGTEAFF. The CDR3 DNA reads TGTGCCAGCAGCACCCGGGGCACTGAAGCTTTCTTT. The gene calls are TRBV9 and TRBJ1-1; no firm D call. Germline CDR1 is SGDLS and CDR2 is YYNGEE. The CDR3 covers 12 residues. V lost 4 bases, J lost 4 bases, and 8 bases lay in between.

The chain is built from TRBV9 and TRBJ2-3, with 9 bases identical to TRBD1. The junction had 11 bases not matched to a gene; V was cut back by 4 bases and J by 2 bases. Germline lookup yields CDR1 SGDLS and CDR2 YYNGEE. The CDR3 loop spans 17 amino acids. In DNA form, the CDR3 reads TGTGCCAGCAGCTACCGGACAGGGGAGAAGCACACAGATACGCAGTATTTT. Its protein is CASSYRTGEKHTDTQYF.

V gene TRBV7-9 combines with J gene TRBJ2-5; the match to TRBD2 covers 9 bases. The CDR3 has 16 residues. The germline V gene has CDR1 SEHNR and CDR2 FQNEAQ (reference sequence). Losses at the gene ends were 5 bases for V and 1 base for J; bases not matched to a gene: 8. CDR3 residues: CASSQRLAVGQETQYF. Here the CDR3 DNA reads TGTGCCAGCAGCCAACGACTAGCGGTAGGCCAAGAGACCCAGTACTTC.

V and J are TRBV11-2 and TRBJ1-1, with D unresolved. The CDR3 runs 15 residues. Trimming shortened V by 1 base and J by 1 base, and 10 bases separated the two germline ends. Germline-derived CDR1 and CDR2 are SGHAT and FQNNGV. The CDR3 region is CASSLGAGWNTEAFF. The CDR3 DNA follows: TGTGCCAGCAGCTTAGGGGCAGGATGGAACACTGAAGCTTTCTTT.

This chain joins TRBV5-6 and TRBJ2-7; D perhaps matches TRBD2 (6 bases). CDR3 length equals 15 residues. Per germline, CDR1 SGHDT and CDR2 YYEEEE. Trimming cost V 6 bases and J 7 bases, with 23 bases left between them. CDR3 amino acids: CASMAGSAGLREQYF. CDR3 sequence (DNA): TGTGCCAGCATGGCGGGGTCAGCCGGCCTACGGGAGCAGTACTTC.

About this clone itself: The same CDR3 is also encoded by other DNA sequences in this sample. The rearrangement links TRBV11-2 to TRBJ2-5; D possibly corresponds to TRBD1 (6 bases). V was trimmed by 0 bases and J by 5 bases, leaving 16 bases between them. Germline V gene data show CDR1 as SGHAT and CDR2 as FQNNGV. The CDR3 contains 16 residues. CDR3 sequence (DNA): TGTGCCAGCAGCTTAGACCCCAAACAGGGTACCGAGACCCAGTACTTC. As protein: CASSLDPKQGTETQYF.

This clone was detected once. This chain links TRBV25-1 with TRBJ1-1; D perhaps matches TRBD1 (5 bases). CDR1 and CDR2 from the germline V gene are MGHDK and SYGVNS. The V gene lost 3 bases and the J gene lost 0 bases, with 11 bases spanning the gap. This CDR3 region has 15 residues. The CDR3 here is CASSDPGRMNTEAFF. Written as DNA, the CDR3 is TGTGCCAGCAGTGATCCGGGACGGATGAACACTGAAGCTTTCTTT.

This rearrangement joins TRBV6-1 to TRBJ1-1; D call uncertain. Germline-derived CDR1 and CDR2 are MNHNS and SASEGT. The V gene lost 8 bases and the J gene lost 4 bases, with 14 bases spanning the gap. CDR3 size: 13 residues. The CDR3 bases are TGTGCCAGCCTCCCTGGGCCTTTCACTGAAGCTTTCTTT. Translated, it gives CASLPGPFTEAFF.

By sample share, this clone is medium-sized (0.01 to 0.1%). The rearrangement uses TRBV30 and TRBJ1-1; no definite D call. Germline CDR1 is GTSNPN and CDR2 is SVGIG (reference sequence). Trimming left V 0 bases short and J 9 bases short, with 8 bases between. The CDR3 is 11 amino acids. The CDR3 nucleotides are TGTGCCTGGAGTGTCCCCGAGAAAGCTTTCTTT. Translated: CAWSVPEKAFF.

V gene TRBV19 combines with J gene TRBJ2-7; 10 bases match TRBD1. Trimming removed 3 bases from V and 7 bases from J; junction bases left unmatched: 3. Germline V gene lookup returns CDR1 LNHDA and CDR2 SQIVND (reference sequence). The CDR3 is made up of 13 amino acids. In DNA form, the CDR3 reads TGTGCCAGTAGTATTGGGACAGGGGTGGAGCAGTACTTC. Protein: CASSIGTGVEQYF.

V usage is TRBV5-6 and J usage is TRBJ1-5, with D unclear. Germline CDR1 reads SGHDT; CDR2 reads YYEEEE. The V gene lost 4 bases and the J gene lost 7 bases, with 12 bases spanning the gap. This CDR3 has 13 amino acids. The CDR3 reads CASSQTWGQPQHF. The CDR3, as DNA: TGTGCCAGCAGCCAGACCTGGGGACAGCCCCAGCATTTT.

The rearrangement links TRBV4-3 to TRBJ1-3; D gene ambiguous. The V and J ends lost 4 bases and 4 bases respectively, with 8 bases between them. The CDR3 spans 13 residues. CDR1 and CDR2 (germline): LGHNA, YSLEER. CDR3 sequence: CASSRTAGNTIYF. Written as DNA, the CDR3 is TGCGCCAGCAGCCGGACGGCCGGAAACACCATATATTTT.

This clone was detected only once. The CDR3 nucleotides read TGTGCCAGCAGCTTGGGACTAGGGGCACAGGGGGTTGGCTACACCTTC. Its translation is CASSLGLGAQGVGYTF. The rearrangement uses TRBV5-6 and TRBJ1-2, with 8 bases aligning to TRBD1. V lost 0 bases to trimming and J lost 7 bases; unmatched junction nucleotides: 11. Germline V gene data show CDR1 as SGHDT and CDR2 as YYEEEE. The CDR3 sequence is 16 residues long.

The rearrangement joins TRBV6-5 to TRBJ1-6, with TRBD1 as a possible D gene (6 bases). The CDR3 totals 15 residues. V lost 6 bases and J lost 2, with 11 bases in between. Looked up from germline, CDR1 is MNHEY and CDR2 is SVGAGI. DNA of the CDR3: TGTGCCAGCAGGGGGGGGCCCGCCTATAATTCACCCCTCCACTTT. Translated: CASRGGPAYNSPLHF.

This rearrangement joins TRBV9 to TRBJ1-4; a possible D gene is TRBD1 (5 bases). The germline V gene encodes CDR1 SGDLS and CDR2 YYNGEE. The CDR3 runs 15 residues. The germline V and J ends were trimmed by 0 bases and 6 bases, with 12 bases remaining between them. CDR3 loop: CASSVAPAGDEKLFF. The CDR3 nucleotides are TGTGCCAGCAGCGTAGCCCCCGCGGGGGATGAAAAACTGTTTTTT.

CDR3 sequence: CASSPGPTPAYEQYF. The CDR3 DNA reads as TGTGCCAGCAGCCCGGGACCGACGCCAGCCTACGAGCAGTACTTC. The rearrangement links TRBV7-2 to TRBJ2-7, with D perhaps being TRBD1 or TRBD2 (5 bases each). Germline assignment: CDR1 SGHTA and CDR2 FQGNSA. V lost 5 bases and J lost 2, with 16 bases in between. The CDR3 runs to 15 residues.